Each of the 5 T cell receptor beta chains below was sequenced from the same sample in a study of a mutant IDH1 vaccine in newly diagnosed glioma. Sequencing was performed with immunoSEQ multiplex PCR; in TCRdb, only in-frame clones are kept and a portion is missing. In the table there are tens of thousands of clones, approximately 92% of which are singletons. Time point reported: baseline, week 1 (first vaccination visit). Treatment in this sample: pre-vaccination baseline after standard-of-care therapy. The material sequenced was PBMCs, taken from a glioma patient treated with radiotherapy, temozolomide or both. The receptor source for this set is a man between 18 and 35 years old with glioma.

The genes are TRBV30 and TRBJ2-7; TRBD2 might be the D (5 bases). V was pared by 0 bases and J by 2 bases, with 17 bases between. This CDR3 spans 16 amino acids. Germline V gene data show CDR1 as GTSNPN and CDR2 as SVGIG (reference sequence). The CDR3 DNA follows: TGTGCCTGGAGTGTAGGCGAACCCCCCGGGGCCTACGAGCAGTACTTC. Protein product: CAWSVGEPPGAYEQYF.

The rearrangement uses TRBV18 and TRBJ2-1; TRBD1 agrees at 11 bases. This CDR3 has 16 amino acids. The V segment lost 6 bases and the J segment 5 bases; nucleotides outside the gene matches: 9. Germline V gene data show CDR1 as KGHSH and CDR2 as LQKENI. The CDR3 nucleotides are TGTGCCAGCTCCCCCCCAGGACAGGGGGCTCACAATGAGCAGTTCTTC. Protein product: CASSPPGQGAHNEQFF.

The chain recombines TRBV4-3 with TRBJ2-2; the match to TRBD2 covers 9 bases. Germline loops: CDR1 LGHNA, CDR2 YSLEER. V lost 2 bases, J lost 7 bases, and 5 bases stayed unmatched. The CDR3 is 15 residues long. CDR3 DNA sequence: TGCGCCAGCAGCCAACGCGGGAGGGCGGACGGGGAGCTGTTTTTT. This codes for CASSQRGRADGELFF.

The chain carries TRBV5-1 and TRBJ2-5, with no clear D. CDR1 SGHRS and CDR2 YFSETQ come from the germline V gene. With 2 bases removed from V and 5 bases from J, the gap between germline ends came to 10 bases. This CDR3 has 13 amino acids. The CDR3 spells CASSLMREETQYF. The CDR3 nucleotides are TGCGCCAGCAGCTTAATGAGAGAGGAGACCCAGTACTTC.

The chain joins TRBV4-1 to TRBJ1-2; D is undetermined. The V gene's germline CDR1 is MGHRA and CDR2 YSYEKL. There are 15 residues in the CDR3. Trimming left V 4 bases short and J 0 bases short, with 12 bases between. The CDR3 loop reads CASSRLLSPNYGYTF. CDR3 DNA: TGCGCCAGCAGCCGACTATTGTCACCTAACTATGGCTACACCTTC.